These 16 T cell receptor beta chains share one sample of origin, sequenced in a study of cytomegalovirus exposure and HLA in healthy donors. The PCR contained 60 Vbeta and 13 Jbeta primers. Data came from immunoSEQ multiplex PCR; TCRdb stores just in-frame clones and leaves some out. The data hold 150,000 or so clones, with over 75% observed a single time. The sequenced sample consisted of PBMCs. The receptors derive from a man aged 45-65 years in good health and CMV-seropositive.

About this clone: Other DNA sequences in this specimen translate into the identical CDR3. This CDR3 reads CASSVVGVTDTQYF. The CDR3 DNA sequence: TGTGCCAGCAGCGTAGTTGGAGTCACAGATACGCAGTATTTT. The chain recombines TRBV9 with TRBJ2-3; D gene unclear. The germline gives CDR1 SGDLS, CDR2 YYNGEE. Trimming cost V 0 bases and J 2 bases, with 7 bases left between them. This CDR3 has 14 amino acids.

This CDR3 is CAWTQGAGQPQHF. The CDR3 nucleotides read TGTGCCTGGACACAGGGGGCTGGGCAGCCCCAGCATTTT. V is TRBV30 and J is TRBJ1-5; TRBD1 matches 9 bases. This CDR3 region has 13 residues. The V gene's germline CDR1 is GTSNPN and CDR2 SVGIG (reference sequence). Trimming took 4 bases from V and 7 from J; bases not matched to a gene: 5.

The genes are TRBV7-6 and TRBJ2-7; D is possibly TRBD2 (5 bases). Trimming removed 1 base from V and 6 bases from J, with 10 bases in between. The germline V gene encodes CDR1 SGHVS and CDR2 FNYEAQ. The CDR3 is 13 amino acids. The CDR3 DNA reads TGTGCCAGCAGCTTAGGTCTAGCAGCCGAGCAGTACTTC. Protein product: CASSLGLAAEQYF. Using reference TRBV7-6 and TRBJ2-7 for the parts outside the CDR3, the full variable domain is GAGVSQSPRYKVTKRGQDVALRCDPISGHVSLYWYRQALGQGPEFLTYFNYEAQQDKSGLPNDRFSAERPEGSISTLTIQRTEQRDSAMYRCASSLGLAAEQYFGPGTRLTVT.

The V call is TRBV5-1, the J call TRBJ2-3; D gene uncertain. The V end was cut by 0 bases, the J end by 1 base, with 12 bases between. The CDR3 has 16 amino acids. Germline-derived CDR1 and CDR2 are SGHRS and YFSETQ. DNA of the CDR3: TGCGCCAGCAGCTTGGGGGCAGTATCTGGCACAGATACGCAGTATTTT. Amino acids: CASSLGAVSGTDTQYF.

The chain combines TRBV4-1 with TRBJ2-5, with 12 bases that match TRBD2. The J segment lost 4 bases and the V segment lost 1 base, leaving 10 bases of the junction unmatched. CDR1 MGHRA and CDR2 YSYEKL come from the germline V gene. The CDR3 length is 18 residues. The CDR3, as DNA: TGCGCCAGCAGCCAAGGCCTAGCGGGGGGGCCGGGGTTAGAGACCCAGTACTTC. As protein: CASSQGLAGGPGLETQYF.

The V gene is TRBV19, the J gene TRBJ2-7; tentatively, D is TRBD1 (6 bases). CDR3 length: 14 residues. V was pared by 8 bases and J by 0 bases, with 14 bases between. Germline V lookup: CDR1 LNHDA, CDR2 SQIVND (reference sequence). The CDR3, as DNA: TGTGCCAGTGGGGGACACACAAACTCCTACGAGCAGTACGTC. It codes for CASGGHTNSYEQYV.

J is TRBJ2-1 and V is TRBV27; D is possibly TRBD1 (5 bases). The CDR3 has 17 residues. Trimming took off 3 bases at V and 8 bases at J, with 23 bases between the two ends. From germline, CDR1 is MNHEY and CDR2 SMNVEV (reference sequence). CDR3 residues: CASSFRHQGHGLDEQFF. In nucleotides, the CDR3 is TGTGCCAGCAGTTTCCGCCACCAGGGCCACGGGTTGGATGAGCAGTTCTTC.

This chain uses TRBV4-3 with TRBJ2-3, with 14 bases aligning to TRBD2. This CDR3 contains 18 residues. From germline, CDR1 is LGHNA and CDR2 YSLEER. The J segment lost 1 base and the V segment lost 4 bases, leaving 7 bases of the junction unmatched. DNA for the CDR3: TGCGCCAGCAGCCGGAGGACTAGCGGGGGGTCAGGCACAGATACGCAGTATTTT. It translates to CASSRRTSGGSGTDTQYF.

V gene TRBV5-1 combines with J gene TRBJ1-6; TRBD1 might be the D (5 bases). The CDR3 is made up of 14 amino acids. Trimming removed 2 bases at V and 5 bases at J, with 8 bases between. Germline lookup yields CDR1 SGHRS and CDR2 YFSETQ. The CDR3 loop reads CASSFDSNNSPLHF. As DNA, the CDR3 is TGCGCCAGCAGCTTTGACAGCAATAATTCACCCCTCCACTTT.

The chain links TRBV29-1 to TRBJ1-3; 9 nucleotides align to TRBD1. The CDR3 runs to 13 residues. The germline V gene encodes CDR1 SQVTM and CDR2 ANQGSEA. With V trimmed by 6 bases and J by 4 bases, 4 bases remained unmatched. The CDR3 region is CSVQGQGGNTIYF. The CDR3 DNA sequence: TGCAGCGTGCAAGGACAGGGGGGAAACACCATATATTTT.

V and J are TRBV7-9 and TRBJ2-7; TRBD1 matches 9 bases. Germline V gene sequence: CDR1 SEHNR, CDR2 FQNEAQ (reference sequence). This CDR3 has 13 amino acids. V shed 3 bases and J 5 bases; nucleotides not matched to a gene: 2. This CDR3 reads CASSLTGGDEQYF. In nucleotides, the CDR3 is TGTGCCAGCAGCTTGACAGGGGGGGACGAGCAGTACTTC.

This chain links TRBV5-6 with TRBJ1-5; the D is unclear. This CDR3 has 14 amino acids. V was clipped by 2 bases and J by 4 bases, with 10 bases between them. Germline V gene sequence: CDR1 SGHDT, CDR2 YYEEEE. The CDR3 coding sequence is TGTGCCAGCAGCTTTACGGGAGGAAATCAGCCCCAGCATTTT. It encodes CASSFTGGNQPQHF.

V gene TRBV5-6 combines with J gene TRBJ2-5; D gene uncertain. V was shortened by 0 bases and J by 4 bases, with 4 bases between the two germline ends. The CDR3 contains 12 residues. The V gene's germline CDR1 is SGHDT and CDR2 YYEEEE. The CDR3 coding sequence is TGTGCCAGCAGCTTGGGTCTAGAGACCCAGTACTTC. Its protein is CASSLGLETQYF.

This chain uses TRBV9 with TRBJ2-1; D uncertain. This CDR3 is built from 15 residues. The V and J ends lost 0 bases and 2 bases respectively, with 9 bases between them. CDR1 is SGDLS, CDR2 YYNGEE, per germline. CDR3 DNA: TGTGCCAGCAGCGTAGTGTCGGTTCCCTACAATGAGCAGTTCTTC. This translates into CASSVVSVPYNEQFF.

As DNA, the CDR3 is TGTGCCAGCGCTCCCTGGCAGGGGGCGGGGGAGCAGTACGTC. Amino acids: CASAPWQGAGEQYV. This chain connects TRBV6-1 to TRBJ2-7; 8 positions agree with TRBD1. There are 14 residues in the CDR3. Germline-derived CDR1 and CDR2 are MNHNS and SASEGT. V shed 8 bases, J shed 7 bases, and the junction held 13 bases outside the gene matches.

The chain joins TRBV6-1 to TRBJ2-3; the D is unclear. Germline CDR1 and CDR2: MNHNS and SASEGT. V was clipped by 6 bases and J by 6 bases, with 13 bases between them. The CDR3 covers 13 residues. Written as DNA, the CDR3 is TGTGCCAGCAGCCCTTCCCTCGGGGATACGCAGTATTTT. It yields the protein CASSPSLGDTQYF.